The rows below give T cell receptor beta chains drawn from one sample of a study of technical replicates of blood from a handful of donors. Assay used: immunoSEQ multiplex PCR; TCRdb lists only in-frame clones, some missing. In the table there are about 78,000 clones, approximately 95% of which are singletons. The specimen sequenced was T cells isolated from PBMCs. All receptors derive from a human donor in good health. Both conserved end residues are part of each CDR3.

v_gene	j_gene	CDR3aa
TRBV29-1	TRBJ1-4	CSVWTGVTNEKLFF
TRBV5-1	TRBJ1-2	CASSLEGRRLDGYTF
TRBV13	TRBJ1-5	CASSSSRGNQPQHF
TRBV13	TRBJ2-7	CASSARDSPYEQYF
TRBV5-6	TRBJ2-2	CASSLGLAGNTGELFF
TRBV2	TRBJ1-5	CASSGQGGNQPQHF
TRBV2	TRBJ2-2	CASTDRGTGELFF
TRBV7-6	TRBJ2-2	CASSFDGTGELFF
TRBV29-1	TRBJ2-7	CSVAQTISYEQYF
TRBV27	TRBJ2-7	CASSSRVDTGGPYF
TRBV19	TRBJ1-5	CASSIGTVRPQPQHF
TRBV5-8	TRBJ1-5	CASSLVPTGQPQHF
TRBV2	TRBJ1-1	CASSPIGGIETEAFF
TRBV6-6	TRBJ2-2	CASSFRRDFSPGELFF
TRBV29-1	TRBJ2-6	CSVAGQGWSGANVLTF
TRBV27	TRBJ2-5	CASRVVGGTGVETQYF
TRBV28	TRBJ2-5	CASSLLAPQETQYF
TRBV5-6	TRBJ2-2	CASSPAVTMRVPGELFF
TRBV19	TRBJ1-1	CASSEATGYRRFF
TRBV7-9	TRBJ2-3	CASSFPGGGRVDTQYF
TRBV5-6	TRBJ2-1	CASSLGSGTTQFF
TRBV7-2	TRBJ2-5	CASSLWPGREETQYF
TRBV25-1	TRBJ2-1	CASSDLGGSSYNEQFF
TRBV2	TRBJ2-5	CASSASGDSGETQYF
TRBV2	TRBJ2-7	CASRDPAGTSYEQYF
TRBV6-1	TRBJ2-7	CASSDATGYEQYF
TRBV19	TRBJ1-1	CASSMTGRNTEAFF
TRBV6-5	TRBJ2-3	CASSPGTGASDTQYF
TRBV5-4	TRBJ1-2	CASSLGGLDYGYTF